The rows below give T cell receptor beta chains drawn from one sample of a study of T cells in Graves' hyperthyroidism and ophthalmopathy. TCRdb reanalysed the multiplex PCR reads using MiXCR and keeps one entry per CDR3 protein. The sample holds about 250,000 distinct CDR3 sequences, around 25% seen once. The specimen sequenced was blood. These receptors were taken from a woman in her thirties or forties with Graves' ophthalmopathy. The CDR3 runs from the conserved cysteine through the conserved F or W. D genes are given only for firm matches. Clone size is shown for a subset of rows, as once, few, many or a class of expanded clone.

v_gene: TRBV7-8; j_gene: TRBJ2-5; abundance: NA; d_gene: TRBD1; CDR3nt: TGTGCCAGCAGCGTAGGACTTGGACAGGGACAAGAGACCCAGTACTTC; CDR3aa: CASSVGLGQGQETQYF
v_gene: TRBV5-1; j_gene: TRBJ1-5; abundance: many; d_gene: TRBD1; CDR3nt: TGCGCCAGCAGCTGGGACAGTCATCAGCCCCAGCATTTT; CDR3aa: CASSWDSHQPQHF
v_gene: TRBV6-1; j_gene: TRBJ2-7; abundance: NA; d_gene: TRBD1; CDR3nt: TGTGCCAGCAGGACAGGGGTGGGCGAGCAGTACTTC; CDR3aa: CASRTGVGEQYF
v_gene: TRBV6-2/TRBV6-3; j_gene: TRBJ2-7; abundance: NA; d_gene: NA; CDR3nt: TGTGCCAGCAGGGCCGGGACGACGCCTCTGTACGAGCAGTACTTC; CDR3aa: CASRAGTTPLYEQYF
v_gene: TRBV9; j_gene: TRBJ2-5; abundance: many; d_gene: NA; CDR3nt: TGTGCCAGCAGTCAGGACATCTCGCAAGAGACCCAGTACTTC; CDR3aa: CASSQDISQETQYF
v_gene: TRBV2; j_gene: TRBJ1-6; abundance: NA; d_gene: NA; CDR3nt: TGTGCCAGCAGTTTGACCCAGGGAAATTCACCCCTCCACTTT; CDR3aa: CASSLTQGNSPLHF
v_gene: TRBV10-3; j_gene: TRBJ1-2; abundance: many; d_gene: TRBD1; CDR3nt: TGTGCCATCAGTGAGGACAGGGGGTCTGGCTACACCTTC; CDR3aa: CAISEDRGSGYTF
v_gene: TRBV24-1; j_gene: TRBJ1-5; abundance: once; d_gene: TRBD1; CDR3nt: TGTGCCACCAGTGATCCCCGAGGGACAGCCGATAATCAGCCCCAGCATTTT; CDR3aa: CATSDPRGTADNQPQHF
v_gene: TRBV6-5; j_gene: TRBJ2-2; abundance: many; d_gene: NA; CDR3nt: TGTGCCAGCAGTTCCTACTTTGGGGAGCTGTTTTTT; CDR3aa: CASSSYFGELFF
v_gene: TRBV24-1; j_gene: TRBJ2-5; abundance: NA; d_gene: TRBD1; CDR3nt: TGTGCCACCAGCCGGACAGGGGCGGAGACCCAGTACTTC; CDR3aa: CATSRTGAETQYF
v_gene: TRBV28; j_gene: TRBJ1-5; abundance: many; d_gene: NA; CDR3nt: TGTGCCAGCAGTCCACAGAAGAGGACGAATCAGCCCCAGCATTTT; CDR3aa: CASSPQKRTNQPQHF
v_gene: TRBV30; j_gene: TRBJ2-7; abundance: NA; d_gene: NA; CDR3nt: TGTGCCTGGAGGGCCGCAGGTGGAGGGGAGCAGTACTTC; CDR3aa: CAWRAAGGGEQYF
v_gene: TRBV25-1; j_gene: TRBJ2-2; abundance: many; d_gene: NA; CDR3nt: TGTGCCAGCAGGGGAACGAACACCGGGGAGCTGTTTTTT; CDR3aa: CASRGTNTGELFF
v_gene: TRBV28; j_gene: TRBJ2-5; abundance: many; d_gene: NA; CDR3nt: TGTGCCAGCAGTTCGGTGGAGTCCTTAGAGACCCAGTACTTC; CDR3aa: CASSSVESLETQYF
v_gene: TRBV29-1; j_gene: TRBJ2-7; abundance: many; d_gene: TRBD1; CDR3nt: TGCAGCGTTTTAACGGACAGGCACGCCGAGCAGTACTTC; CDR3aa: CSVLTDRHAEQYF
v_gene: TRBV29-1; j_gene: TRBJ2-2; abundance: many; d_gene: TRBD2; CDR3nt: TGCAGCGCTTTACGGGACATCTTAGCGGGAGGGGACACCGGGGAGCTGTTTTTT; CDR3aa: CSALRDILAGGDTGELFF
v_gene: TRBV7-8; j_gene: TRBJ2-5; abundance: many; d_gene: NA; CDR3nt: TGTGCCAGCAGCTTAGTGGCTAACCAAGAGACCCAGTACTTC; CDR3aa: CASSLVANQETQYF
v_gene: TRBV29-1; j_gene: TRBJ2-7; abundance: NA; d_gene: NA; CDR3nt: TGCAGCGTTGAAGAGGACAGCATCTCCGACGCGCAGTACTTC; CDR3aa: CSVEEDSISDAQYF
v_gene: TRBV10-3; j_gene: TRBJ2-5; abundance: many; d_gene: TRBD2; CDR3nt: TGTGCCATCAGTGATCAGCGGGACGGAGAGACCCAGTACTTC; CDR3aa: CAISDQRDGETQYF
v_gene: TRBV6-1; j_gene: TRBJ1-3; abundance: NA; d_gene: NA; CDR3nt: TGTGCCAGCACTATAGGGGCGGGAAACACCATATATTTT; CDR3aa: CASTIGAGNTIYF
v_gene: TRBV2; j_gene: TRBJ2-7; abundance: NA; d_gene: TRBD2; CDR3nt: TGTGCCAGCAGGGCCGGACTAGCCTACGAGCAGTACTTC; CDR3aa: CASRAGLAYEQYF
v_gene: TRBV9; j_gene: TRBJ1-2; abundance: many; d_gene: TRBD1; CDR3nt: TGTGCCAGCAGCGATACAGGGGGAATTGGGGATGGCTACACCTTC; CDR3aa: CASSDTGGIGDGYTF
v_gene: TRBV28; j_gene: TRBJ1-1; abundance: NA; d_gene: TRBD1; CDR3nt: TGTGCCAGCATAAGGTCAGGGGGACGGGTTGAAGCTTTCTTT; CDR3aa: CASIRSGGRVEAFF
v_gene: TRBV28; j_gene: TRBJ2-2; abundance: many; d_gene: TRBD2; CDR3nt: TGTGCCAGCAGTTTAGTAGCGGGAGAAAGATACACCGGGGAGCTGTTTTTT; CDR3aa: CASSLVAGERYTGELFF
v_gene: TRBV4-1; j_gene: TRBJ1-2; abundance: many; d_gene: NA; CDR3nt: TGCGCCAGCAGCCACCTGGACACCTCGCTTGGCTACACCTTC; CDR3aa: CASSHLDTSLGYTF
v_gene: TRBV29-1; j_gene: TRBJ1-1; abundance: many; d_gene: NA; CDR3nt: TGCAGCGTTGATGCGGCCACGAACACTGAAGCTTTCTTT; CDR3aa: CSVDAATNTEAFF
v_gene: TRBV28; j_gene: TRBJ1-5; abundance: NA; d_gene: NA; CDR3nt: TGTGCCAGCAGTTTATCTACGGGTAATCAGCCCCAGCATTTT; CDR3aa: CASSLSTGNQPQHF
v_gene: TRBV6-5; j_gene: TRBJ2-7; abundance: NA; d_gene: TRBD2; CDR3nt: TGTGCCAGCAGTTACTCGTGGCGGGGGAACTACGAGCAGTACTTC; CDR3aa: CASSYSWRGNYEQYF
v_gene: TRBV19; j_gene: TRBJ1-3; abundance: NA; d_gene: TRBD1; CDR3nt: TGTGCCAGTAGTGCCCGCAGGGGGCCTGGAAACACCATATATTTT; CDR3aa: CASSARRGPGNTIYF
v_gene: TRBV20-1; j_gene: TRBJ2-2; abundance: many; d_gene: TRBD2; CDR3nt: TGCAGTGCTTCTAGACTAGCGGGAGAGCCTGGGGAGCTGTTTTTT; CDR3aa: CSASRLAGEPGELFF
v_gene: TRBV3-1; j_gene: TRBJ1-1; abundance: many; d_gene: NA; CDR3nt: TGTGCCAGCAGCCAAGTGGCAGCCACTGAAGCTTTCTTT; CDR3aa: CASSQVAATEAFF
v_gene: TRBV19; j_gene: TRBJ1-1; abundance: NA; d_gene: NA; CDR3nt: TGTGCCAGTAGTGAAGGCTGGACGGAAGAAGCTTTCTTT; CDR3aa: CASSEGWTEEAFF
v_gene: TRBV7-2; j_gene: TRBJ1-2; abundance: many; d_gene: NA; CDR3nt: TGTGCCAGCAGCTTAATGCAGGGGAGATACTATGGCTACACCTTC; CDR3aa: CASSLMQGRYYGYTF
v_gene: TRBV27; j_gene: TRBJ2-1; abundance: many; d_gene: NA; CDR3nt: TGTGCCAGCAGTTTAATGGCGTACAATGAGCAGTTCTTC; CDR3aa: CASSLMAYNEQFF
v_gene: TRBV20-1; j_gene: TRBJ2-7; abundance: few; d_gene: NA; CDR3nt: TGCAGTGCTAGAGGCCTCTCCTACGAGCAGTACTTC; CDR3aa: CSARGLSYEQYF
v_gene: TRBV11-2; j_gene: TRBJ1-1; abundance: NA; d_gene: NA; CDR3nt: TGTGCCAGCAGCTTAGCTGGGGGGCAGGGCACTGAAGCTTTCTTT; CDR3aa: CASSLAGGQGTEAFF
v_gene: TRBV12-3/TRBV12-4; j_gene: TRBJ2-4; abundance: many; d_gene: NA; CDR3nt: TGTGCCAGCAGTTTAAGTCCGGAGAACCAAAACATTCAGTACTTC; CDR3aa: CASSLSPENQNIQYF
v_gene: TRBV5-1; j_gene: TRBJ1-5; abundance: many; d_gene: TRBD1; CDR3nt: TGCGCCAGCAGCTTGTTCGGACAGGTCAATCAGCCCCAGCATTTT; CDR3aa: CASSLFGQVNQPQHF
v_gene: TRBV2; j_gene: TRBJ1-2; abundance: many; d_gene: NA; CDR3nt: TGTGCCAGCAGTGAAGATAGTAGGGATGGCTACACCTTC; CDR3aa: CASSEDSRDGYTF
v_gene: TRBV10-2; j_gene: TRBJ2-5; abundance: many; d_gene: TRBD2; CDR3nt: TGCGCCAGCAGTGAATGGCTAGCGGGGCAAGAGACCCAGTACTTC; CDR3aa: CASSEWLAGQETQYF